These 20 T cell receptor beta chains originate from one sample sequenced in a study of Ad26.COV2.S vaccination and SARS-CoV-2 variants. Treatment denoted: about 20 received Ad26.COV2.S at low or high dose, single or two shots; 5 received placebo; per-sample allocation not given. It was on day 63 after the first vaccine or placebo injection that samples were taken. Clones were read by immunoSEQ multiplex PCR, and TCRdb kept only the in-frame ones, dropping some. The table has 320,000 or so clones, about 90% seen once; the top ten hold 4.5% to 5.5%. The sample in question was peripheral blood, obtained in a trial of Ad26.COV2.S vaccine versus placebo. The receptors here all came from a person aged 18 to 59 who received the Ad26.COV2.S COVID-19 vaccine or a placebo.

The chain uses TRBV25-1 and TRBJ1-2, with D uncertain. Trimming stripped 0 bases from V and 5 bases from J, with 4 bases between. The CDR3 runs 12 residues. The V gene's germline CDR1 is MGHDK and CDR2 SYGVNS. The CDR3 reads CASSEYPYGYTF. Here the CDR3 DNA reads TGTGCCAGCAGTGAATATCCATATGGCTACACCTTC.

V and J are TRBV11-2 and TRBJ1-4; D perhaps matches TRBD1 (6 bases). V was pared by 5 bases and J by 5 bases, with 15 bases between. CDR3 length: 15 residues. Germline V gene lookup returns CDR1 SGHAT and CDR2 FQNNGV. CDR3 region: CASSSRPGVNEKLFF. CDR3 DNA sequence: TGTGCCAGCAGCAGTCGGCCAGGGGTGAATGAAAAACTGTTTTTT. The whole variable domain, remainder taken from reference TRBV11-2 and TRBJ1-4, is EAGVAQSPRYKIIEKRQSVAFWCNPISGHATLYWYQQILGQGPKLLIQFQNNGVVDDSQLPKDRFSAERLKGVDSTLKIQPAKLEDSAVYLCASSSRPGVNEKLFFGSGTQLSVL.

The V and J genes are TRBV27 and TRBJ2-1; D not resolved. V was shortened by 6 bases and J by 4 bases, with 7 bases between the two germline ends. The CDR3 contains 12 residues. CDR1 is MNHEY, CDR2 SMNVEV, per germline (reference sequence). The CDR3 DNA is TGTGCCAGCAGACCCAGATACAATGAGCAGTTCTTC. Its protein product is CASRPRYNEQFF.

This clone was seen just once. The CDR3 loop is CASSYLGTANTEAFF. In nucleotides, the CDR3 is TGTGCCAGCAGCTACCTCGGGACAGCGAACACTGAAGCTTTCTTT. J is TRBJ1-1 and V is TRBV5-8, with TRBD1 matching over 7 bases. This CDR3 is 15 amino acids long. V lost 3 bases, J lost 1 base, and 6 bases stayed unmatched. The germline gives CDR1 SGHTS, CDR2 YDEGEE.

This chain connects TRBV7-2 to TRBJ2-5, with TRBD1 as a possible D gene (6 bases). The germline V gene has CDR1 SGHTA and CDR2 FQGNSA. The CDR3 has 14 residues. V lost 3 bases and J 1 base, leaving 9 bases between the germline ends. This CDR3 is CASSFSRGQETQYF. The CDR3 DNA reads TGTGCCAGCAGCTTTAGCAGGGGCCAAGAGACCCAGTACTTC.

This clone has a handful of counts. The chain combines TRBV7-9 with TRBJ1-5, with D uncertain. CDR1 and CDR2 (germline): SEHNR, FQNEAQ (reference sequence). There are 16 residues in the CDR3. V lost 1 base, J lost 0 bases, and 10 bases lay in between. CDR3 residues: CASSLGVGYSNQPQHF. CDR3 sequence (DNA): TGTGCCAGCAGCTTAGGGGTCGGTTATAGCAATCAGCCCCAGCATTTT.

The V gene is TRBV6-5, the J gene TRBJ1-1; TRBD1 might be the D (6 bases). Germline V lookup: CDR1 MNHEY, CDR2 SVGAGI. The germline V and J ends were trimmed by 6 bases and 3 bases, with 14 bases remaining between them. The CDR3 extends over 14 amino acids. CDR3 nucleotides: TGTGCCAGCAGCCCCCGGGGGCAGGACACTGAAGCTTTCTTT. Its translation is CASSPRGQDTEAFF.

As regards this clone: No conserved phenylalanine or tryptophan ends this CDR3, so it is likely a read error. Because the CDR3's place on the DNA is in doubt, the DNA is left out and the CDR3 is given as listed by TCRdb. This chain links TRBV13 with TRBJ1-2. Germline V lookup: CDR1 PRHDT, CDR2 FYEKMQ (reference sequence). The CDR3 has 13 amino acids, counting both end residues. The CDR3 loop reads CASSSISNGVIYL.

The chain joins TRBV19 to TRBJ2-2, with 7 bases that match TRBD1. After removal of 10 bases from V and 3 bases from J, the junction contained 5 bases not matched to a gene. The germline V gene has CDR1 LNHDA and CDR2 SQIVND (reference sequence). The CDR3 loop spans 13 amino acids. CDR3 coding DNA: TGTGCCACCTCGACAGGGTACACCGGGGAGCTGTTTTTT. Protein: CATSTGYTGELFF.

This chain links TRBV18 with TRBJ2-1, with D possibly TRBD2 on 6 matching bases. The CDR3 contains 14 residues. V was pared by 5 bases and J by 6 bases, with 14 bases between. Germline V CDR1 and CDR2: KGHSH, LQKENI. The CDR3 region has the DNA TGTGCCAGCTCATCCCCCGGGAGTCCCAATGAGCAGTTCTTC. Translation: CASSSPGSPNEQFF.

This chain uses TRBV25-1 with TRBJ1-1; 7 bases are a match to TRBD1. The germline V gene has CDR1 MGHDK and CDR2 SYGVNS. V gave up 5 bases and J gave up 2 bases; unmatched junction bases: 5. The CDR3 is 14 residues long. This chain's CDR3 is CASSTRDSNTEAFF. CDR3 nucleotides: TGTGCCAGCAGTACCCGGGACAGCAACACTGAAGCTTTCTTT.

The chain has TRBV27 and TRBJ1-1; D is ambiguous. V gave up 5 bases and J gave up 1 base, with 8 bases separating them. The germline V gene encodes CDR1 MNHEY and CDR2 SMNVEV (reference sequence). The CDR3 extends over 13 amino acids. CDR3 amino acids: CASSLISNTEAFF. Written as DNA, the CDR3 is TGTGCCAGCAGTCTTATTTCGAACACTGAAGCTTTCTTT.

CDR3 sequence: CASSMSHQPQHF. CDR3 nucleotides: TGTGCCAGCAGCATGTCCCATCAGCCCCAGCATTTT. The chain combines TRBV7-9 with TRBJ1-5; D gene uncertain. Germline values: CDR1 SEHNR, CDR2 FQNEAQ (reference sequence). CDR3 length equals 12 residues. V lost 5 bases to trimming and J lost 5 bases, with 7 bases between them. Drawing the rest from reference TRBV7-9 and TRBJ1-5, the complete variable domain is DTGVSQNPRHKITKRGQNVTFRCDPISEHNRLYWYRQTLGQGPEFLTYFQNEAQLEKSRLLSDRFSAERPKGSFSTLEIQRTEQGDSAMYLCASSMSHQPQHFGDGTRLSIL.

The chain is built from TRBV21-1 and TRBJ1-4; the D call in the table, TRBD1, was not verified against the DNA. TRBV21-1 is labeled a pseudogene. The CDR3 spans 16 residues. CDR3 amino acids: CASSKRGTGPGEKLFF. DNA for the CDR3: TGTGCCAGCAGCAAAAGGGGGACAGGGCCGGGAGAAAAACTGTTTTTT.

On this clone itself: At the DNA level, this CDR3 is encoded by other sequences in the same sample as well. The chain links TRBV19 to TRBJ1-2; 9 nucleotides align to TRBD1. The CDR3 is 14 amino acids. V lost 6 bases to trimming and J lost 3 bases; unmatched junction nucleotides: 5. Germline V gene sequence: CDR1 LNHDA, CDR2 SQIVND (reference sequence). The DNA of the CDR3 is TGTGCCAGTAGACCGGGACAGGGTGACTATGGCTACACCTTC. Translating gives CASRPGQGDYGYTF.

The V call is TRBV6-5, the J call TRBJ1-2, with D uncertain. Germline CDR1 is MNHEY and CDR2 is SVGAGI. Trimming took off 4 bases at V and 3 bases at J, with 12 bases between the two ends. The CDR3 consists of 14 residues. Here the CDR3 reads CASSWNPGYYGYTF. CDR3 sequence (DNA): TGTGCCAGCAGTTGGAACCCCGGGTACTATGGCTACACCTTC.

This rearrangement joins TRBV7-2 to TRBJ2-3; D is unclear. Germline loops: CDR1 SGHTA, CDR2 FQGNSA. Trimming removed 2 bases from V and 0 bases from J, with 6 bases in between. There are 14 residues in the CDR3. The CDR3 nucleotides are TGTGCCAGCAGCTTATCCTCTAGCACAGATACGCAGTATTTT. Translating gives CASSLSSSTDTQYF.

The genes are TRBV5-1 and TRBJ2-2, with 8 bases that match TRBD2. Unmatched junction bases numbered 2, after V lost 5 bases and J lost 2 bases. The germline V gene has CDR1 SGHRS and CDR2 YFSETQ. The CDR3 spans 14 residues. In DNA, the CDR3 is TGCGCCAGCAGAAGCGGGAGCAACACCGGGGAGCTGTTTTTT. Protein: CASRSGSNTGELFF.

This clone was seen a handful of times. The chain employs TRBV6-2 or TRBV6-3 and TRBJ2-7; 12 nucleotides agree with TRBD2. Trimming removed 2 bases from V and 5 bases from J; junction bases left unmatched: 16. This CDR3 contains 19 residues. The V gene's germline CDR1 is MNHEY and CDR2 SVGEGT. CDR3 sequence (DNA): TGTGCCAGCAGTTACGGGGGTTTATTCGGACTAGCGGGGTCGAACGAGCAGTACGTC. As protein: CASSYGGLFGLAGSNEQYV.

Remarks on this clone: The junction does not match germline at one end; this may be a read error. CDR3 residues: CASSPGPPQKTQYF. DNA of the CDR3: TGTGCCAGCAGCCCCGGGCCTCCCCAAAAGACCCAGTACTTC. The rearrangement joins TRBV7-2 to TRBJ2-5; D unresolved. Germline-derived CDR1 and CDR2 are SGHTA and FQGNSA. There are 14 residues in the CDR3.